This T cell receptor (beta chain) was sequenced in a study of metastatic and nonmetastatic thyroid tumors. TCRdb re-called the PCR reads with MiXCR. The sample includes several thousand clones, about 29% of them seen just once. The sample holds a few counts of this clone. This CDR3 is built from 15 residues. V lost 7 bases and J 3 bases, leaving 16 bases between the germline ends. Germline lookup yields CDR1 MNHNS and CDR2 SASEGT. Each patient went into thyroid surgery without having received any treatment. This receptor was identified in a female donor with papillary thyroid cancer or a benign thyroid nodule (not recorded which). Some clones in this sample may be carry-over from other donors' samples. The chain couples TRBV6-1 to TRBJ2-1; no firm D call. The sample comprised adjacent normal tissue. DNA for the CDR3: TGTGCCAGCAACGTATGGCAGACCATCTACAATGAGCAGTTCTTC. Protein sequence: CASNVWQTIYNEQFF.